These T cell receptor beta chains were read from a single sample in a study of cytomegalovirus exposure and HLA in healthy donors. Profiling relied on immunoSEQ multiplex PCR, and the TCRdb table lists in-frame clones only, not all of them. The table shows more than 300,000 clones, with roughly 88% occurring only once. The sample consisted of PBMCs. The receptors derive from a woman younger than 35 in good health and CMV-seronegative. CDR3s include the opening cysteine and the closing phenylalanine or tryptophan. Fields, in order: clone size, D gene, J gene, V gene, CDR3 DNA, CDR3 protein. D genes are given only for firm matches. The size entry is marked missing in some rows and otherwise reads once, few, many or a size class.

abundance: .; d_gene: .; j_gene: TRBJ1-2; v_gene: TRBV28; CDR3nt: TGTGCCAGCAGTTCCCCGCAGAGGGCCTATGGCTACACCTTC; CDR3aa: CASSSPQRAYGYTF
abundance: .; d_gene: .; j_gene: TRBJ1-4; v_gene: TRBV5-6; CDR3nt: TGTGCCAGCAGCCCACGTGGGTCGGGTACCGCAAAACTGTTTTTT; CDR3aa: CASSPRGSGTAKLFF
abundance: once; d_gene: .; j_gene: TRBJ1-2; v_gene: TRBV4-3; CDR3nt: TGCGCCAGCAGCCAAGATACGGGGGCTAACTATGGCTACACCTTC; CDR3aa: CASSQDTGANYGYTF
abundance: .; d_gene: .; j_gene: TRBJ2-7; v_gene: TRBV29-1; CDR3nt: TGCAGCGTTGAGGGCCATCCTTCCTACGAGCAGTACTTC; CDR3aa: CSVEGHPSYEQYF
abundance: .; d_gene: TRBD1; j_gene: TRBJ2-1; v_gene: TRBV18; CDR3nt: TGTGCCAGCTCCCCCGGGACAGATAATGAGCAGTTCTTC; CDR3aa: CASSPGTDNEQFF
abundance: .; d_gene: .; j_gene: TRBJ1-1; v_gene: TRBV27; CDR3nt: TGTGCCAGCAGTCTGGGCCCTACCAACACTGAAGCTTTCTTT; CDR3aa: CASSLGPTNTEAFF
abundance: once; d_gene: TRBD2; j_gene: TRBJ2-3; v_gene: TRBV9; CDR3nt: TGTGCCAGCCAAGCGGGAGGTGTCACAGATACGCAGTATTTT; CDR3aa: CASQAGGVTDTQYF
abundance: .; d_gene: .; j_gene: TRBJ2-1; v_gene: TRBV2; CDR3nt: TGTGCCAGCAGGAGAAGGTTGTCCCAGGATGAGCAGTTCTTC; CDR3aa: CASRRRLSQDEQFF
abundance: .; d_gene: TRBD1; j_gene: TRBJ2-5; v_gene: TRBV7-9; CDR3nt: TGTGCCAGCAGTCCAGGGGGCGCGGGGGAGACCCAGTACTTC; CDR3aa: CASSPGGAGETQYF
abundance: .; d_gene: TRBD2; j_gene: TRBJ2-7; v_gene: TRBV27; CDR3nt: TGTGCCAGCAGTAGAGGGACTAGCGGGAGTTACGAGCAGTACTTC; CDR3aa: CASSRGTSGSYEQYF
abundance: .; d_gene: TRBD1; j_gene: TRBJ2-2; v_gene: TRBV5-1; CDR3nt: TGCGCCAGCACCAGAATCGGACAGGCCGCCGGGGAGCTGTTTTTT; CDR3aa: CASTRIGQAAGELFF
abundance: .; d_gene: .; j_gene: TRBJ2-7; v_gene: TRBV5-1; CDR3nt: TGCGCCAGCAGCCCGGGAGTTTTTTACGAGCAGTACTTC; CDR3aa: CASSPGVFYEQYF
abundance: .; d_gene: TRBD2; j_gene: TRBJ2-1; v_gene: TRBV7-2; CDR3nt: TGTGCCAGCAGCTTAGAAGTACTAGCGGGACACAATGAGCAGTTCTTC; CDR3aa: CASSLEVLAGHNEQFF
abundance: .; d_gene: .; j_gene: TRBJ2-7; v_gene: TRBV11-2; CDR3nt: TGTGCCAGCAGCTTAGTCCTAGATGTAATCTACGAGCAGTACTTC; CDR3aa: CASSLVLDVIYEQYF
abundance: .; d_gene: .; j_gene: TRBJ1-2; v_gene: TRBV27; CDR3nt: TGTGCCAGCAGCATTTACCCCTCGGATTTCGGGGGCTACACCTTC; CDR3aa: CASSIYPSDFGGYTF
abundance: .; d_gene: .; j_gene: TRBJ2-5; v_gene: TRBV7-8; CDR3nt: TGTGCCAGCAGCATACAAGAGACCCAGTACTTC; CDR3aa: CASSIQETQYF
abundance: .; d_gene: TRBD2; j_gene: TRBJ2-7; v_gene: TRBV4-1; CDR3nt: TGCGCCAGCAGCCAAGATGGGCTAGCGGAAAACTACGAGCAGTACTTC; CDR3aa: CASSQDGLAENYEQYF
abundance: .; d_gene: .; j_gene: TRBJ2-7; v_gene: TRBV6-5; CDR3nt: TGTGCCAGCAGTCAGGGAAACCGGCAGTACTTC; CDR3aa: CASSQGNRQYF
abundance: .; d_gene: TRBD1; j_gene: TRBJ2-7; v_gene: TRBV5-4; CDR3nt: TGTGCCAGCAGCCATACGACAGGGGCTTCCTACGAGCAGTACTTC; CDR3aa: CASSHTTGASYEQYF
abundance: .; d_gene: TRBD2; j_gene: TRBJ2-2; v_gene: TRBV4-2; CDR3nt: TGTGCCAGCAGCCAAGATAGGGCTAGCGGAACGAACACCGGGGAGCTGTTTTTT; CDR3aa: CASSQDRASGTNTGELFF
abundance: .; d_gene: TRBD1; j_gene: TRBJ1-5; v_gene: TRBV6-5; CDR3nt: TGTGCCAGCAGCCCGGACAGGGTTGGCAATCAGCCCCAGCATTTT; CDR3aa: CASSPDRVGNQPQHF
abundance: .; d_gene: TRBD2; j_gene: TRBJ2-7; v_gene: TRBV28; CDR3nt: TGTGCCAGCAGTGCCCCCGGAACTAGCGGGTTCTACGAGCAGTACTTC; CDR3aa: CASSAPGTSGFYEQYF
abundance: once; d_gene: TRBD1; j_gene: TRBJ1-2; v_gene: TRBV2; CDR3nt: TGTGCCAGCAGTGAGGCTACAGGGGTGGGCTACACCTTC; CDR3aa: CASSEATGVGYTF
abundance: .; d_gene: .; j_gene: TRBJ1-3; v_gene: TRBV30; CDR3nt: TGTGCCTTGGATGTAGGACAGTCTGGAAACACCATATATTTT; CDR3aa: CALDVGQSGNTIYF
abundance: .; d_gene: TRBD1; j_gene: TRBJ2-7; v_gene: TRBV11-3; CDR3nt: TGTGCCAGCAGCTTAGGCCTAGGGGGCATGGACGAGCAGTACTTC; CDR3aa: CASSLGLGGMDEQYF
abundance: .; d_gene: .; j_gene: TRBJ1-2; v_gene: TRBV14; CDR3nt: TGTGCCAGCAGCCAAGGTTTCAGGGCGGATGGCTACACCTTC; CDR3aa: CASSQGFRADGYTF
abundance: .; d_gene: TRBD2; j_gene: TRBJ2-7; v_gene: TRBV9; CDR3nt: TGTGCCAGCAGCGTAGGCAGCGGGAGCTCCTACGAGCAGTACTTC; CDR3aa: CASSVGSGSSYEQYF
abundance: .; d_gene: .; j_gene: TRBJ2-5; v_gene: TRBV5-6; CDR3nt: TGTGCCAGCAGCTTCTGGACGGGGGAGACCCAGTACTTC; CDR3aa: CASSFWTGETQYF
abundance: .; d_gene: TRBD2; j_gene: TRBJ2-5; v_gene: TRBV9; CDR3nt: TGTGCCAGCAGCGTAGCGAGCGGGAGATGGGAAGAGACCCAGTACTTC; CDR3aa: CASSVASGRWEETQYF
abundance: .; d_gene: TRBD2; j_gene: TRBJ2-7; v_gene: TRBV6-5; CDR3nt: TGTGCCAGCAGTTTATGGACTAGCGGTATCTACGAGCAGTACTTC; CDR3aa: CASSLWTSGIYEQYF
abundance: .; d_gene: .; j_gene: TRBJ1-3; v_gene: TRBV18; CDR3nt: TGTGCCAGCTCACCCGCGACAGGTTCGAAAAACACCATATATTTT; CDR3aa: CASSPATGSKNTIYF
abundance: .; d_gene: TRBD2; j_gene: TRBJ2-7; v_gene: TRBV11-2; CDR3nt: TGTGCCAGCAGCTTAAGGGGCGGGAGTGGGGCGAGGTACGAGCAGTACTTC; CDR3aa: CASSLRGGSGARYEQYF
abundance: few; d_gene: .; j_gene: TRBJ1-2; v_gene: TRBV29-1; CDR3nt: TGCAGCGTTTGGGCAGGGGCCTATGGCTACACCTTC; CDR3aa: CSVWAGAYGYTF
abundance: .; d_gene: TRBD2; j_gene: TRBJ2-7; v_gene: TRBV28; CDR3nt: TGTGCCAGCAGTTTGGTGGTAGCGGGAGTGGGAGAGCAGTACTTC; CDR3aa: CASSLVVAGVGEQYF
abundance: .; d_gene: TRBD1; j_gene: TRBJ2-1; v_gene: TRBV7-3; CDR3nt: TGTGCCAGCAGCTTAGGTGGGACAGCCGATGAGCAGTTCTTC; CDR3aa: CASSLGGTADEQFF
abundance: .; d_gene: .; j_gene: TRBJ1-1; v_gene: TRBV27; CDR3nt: TGTGCCAGCAGGCCAGGGTCGAATGAAGCTTTCTTT; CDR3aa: CASRPGSNEAFF
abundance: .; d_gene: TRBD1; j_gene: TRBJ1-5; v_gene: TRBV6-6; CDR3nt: TGTGCCAGCAGCAGGACAGGGGGGCCTCAGCCCCAGCATTTT; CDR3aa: CASSRTGGPQPQHF
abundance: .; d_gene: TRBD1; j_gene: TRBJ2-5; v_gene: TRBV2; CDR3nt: TGTGCCAGCAAAGGGACAGCCCAAGAGACCCAGTACTTC; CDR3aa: CASKGTAQETQYF